This T cell receptor beta chain derives from a study of cytomegalovirus exposure and HLA in healthy donors (dated by TCRdb to the late 2010s). Regarding the research as a whole: According to an earlier analysis of several hundred of the donors, 150 million to 200 million T cells yielded roughly 100 million unique TCR beta sequences and around 280 Gb of sequence data. Across approximately 400 genotyped donors of the cohort, an average of about 200,000 unique TCR beta nucleotide sequences per donor were sequenced, and roughly 20% of those sequences were non-productive. About five DR-DQ haplotypes were treated as single units for association and clustering because of strong linkage in the cohort. Of the roughly 400 genotyped donors, roughly 76% were placed in the genetic ancestry cluster associated with self-reported Caucasian donors. Using immunosequencing, the study profiled T cell repertoires from some 670 subjects and related those repertoires to cytomegalovirus serostatus. All discovery cohort repertoires had been generated using a single sequencing platform. In an earlier analysis of 500 to 650 of the donors, high-throughput TCR beta sequencing was used to judge whether each TCR beta V gene segment behaved as functional or pseudogenic. The later analysis used no new phenotypic data to find candidate immune exposures, relying instead on TCR beta sequences and their occurrence across donors. To predict cytomegalovirus infection status, the study brought together high-throughput TCR immunosequencing, statistical association of individual TCRs with disease status, and machine learning. Along with the approximately 650-subject first cohort, a separate validation cohort of roughly 110 different subjects was used. A later genetic analysis took genome-wide SNP genotypes for about 55% of the 666 donors and used that subset as a discovery cohort. Typing coverage differed by locus: A, B, C, DRB1 and DQB1 were typed in roughly 620-630 donors, DQA1 in 500 to 550, DPA1 in 600 to 610, and DPB1 in 472. Class I and class II HLA loci were covered by the typing at four-digit resolution. Donor age, sex, ethnicity and CMV serostatus were compiled together with the repertoire data. To study patterns of TCR occurrence, a later analysis re-analyzed previously published TCR beta repertoires from 666 donors and added high-resolution HLA genotyping. The aim of the study was to test whether cataloging public T cell receptors could identify signatures of past pathogen exposure. Roughly 300 gigabases of sequencing data and around 80 million unique TCR sequences made up an early release that covered around 640 HLA-typed donors. Points the paper makes about the study in general: The classifier was reported to diagnose cytomegalovirus status with high specificity and sensitivity in both the original cohort and the validation cohort. In a later analysis, HLA-associated TCR beta chains showed more clonal expansion and lower generation probabilities than non-associated chains that were equally common. In the study, 164 TCR beta chains were listed as associated with cytomegalovirus. In a later analysis, the rate of TCR association differed among HLA loci, with DRB1 alleles having the most associated TCRs and HLA-C alleles having the fewest. Correlated functional status among segregating V segments might reflect linkage disequilibrium, but an unknown experimental factor could not be ruled out. This cohort had only TCR beta chains sequenced, and the lack of alpha or paired-chain data limited which features could be detected. Most TCR sequences were seen in very few donors, while some public TCRs were found in many individuals. According to the authors, the approach could potentially be generalized to other disease states and immunological phenotypes. Roughly uniform sequencing depth across donors was assumed in presence/absence analyses, although this assumption may not hold. In an earlier analysis of about 550 of the donors, most TCR beta V segments were observed in productive rearrangements about 87% or about 30% of the time, broadly matching IMGT annotations. V-gene and J-gene trimming of TCR beta chains was associated with a missense DCLRE1C variant in a later genetic analysis, and the association was replicated in an independent cohort. According to a later analysis, parvovirus B19, influenza, CMV and Epstein-Barr virus appeared linked to several top co-occurrence clusters. When HLA alleles, especially DR and DQ, strongly co-occurred, attributing TCR associations to individual alleles was difficult. Compared with the 666-donor mean, donors in an Asian-associated ancestry cluster had fewer N-insertions in productive TCRs, according to a later genetic analysis. According to a later analysis, most CMV-associated TCR beta chains appeared to be HLA-restricted, and the HLA associations seemed to be driven largely by CMV exposure. Because HLA typing was missing for some donors at each locus, association tests included only the typed subset. A further reported finding was that TCR beta sequences accurately predicted the HLA-A and HLA-B alleles for most subjects in the first cohort. Because counts were too low, about 15 rarely observed V segments, including chromosome 9 orphons, were left out of the earlier analysis of some 640 of the donors. In vitro tests confirmed that three of the cytomegalovirus-associated TCR beta chains recognize cytomegalovirus antigens. At a false discovery rate of 0.05, a later analysis linked 15,000 to 20,000 TCR beta sequences to specific HLA alleles. A group of highly shared sequence variants was considered likely to be a technical artifact of the sequencing pipeline. CMV serostatus was the only immune exposure information available for the cohort.

Libraries were built with the immunoSEQ multiplex PCR assay. For the multiplex PCR, a mixture combining 60 forward primers for TCR Vbeta segments and 13 reverse primers for TCR Jbeta segments was used. The CDR3 region of rearranged TCR beta genes was amplified from genomic DNA by a multiplex PCR assay. The amplified TCR beta libraries were sequenced on the Illumina HiSeq System as 87-base-pair reads. The published analysis was carried out like this. A later analysis counted approximately 76 million unique TCR beta chains across the 690 or so repertoires, and around 9.9 million of these chains were shared by at least two donors. Raw reads were error-corrected and collapsed into unique sequences by a nearest-neighbor algorithm in which closely related sequences were merged to remove PCR and sequencing errors. To assign V, D and J gene segments, CDR3 sequences were aligned to IMGT reference sequences. For a sequence to be retained, a match of at least six nucleotides was required to both a V gene segment and a J gene segment. Rearrangements were called productive when the CDR3 lacked stop codons and stayed in frame with V and J; all others were non-productive. CDR3 was defined according to IMGT convention as the region running from the second conserved V-encoded cysteine to the conserved J-encoded phenylalanine. Sequences without an unambiguous match to a single V gene segment were excluded from the earlier analysis of about 640 of the donors. In an earlier analysis of 450 to 750 of the donors, a V segment was called functional when productive rearrangements were above 56.7%, and segregating when the standard deviation between donors exceeded 5%. A statistical classification framework was built to diagnose cytomegalovirus status from the catalog of TCR beta chain sequences. In a later analysis, V and J genes were assigned by comparing TCR nucleotide sequences against IMGT/GENE-DB human TR gene sequences. The TCRdist pipeline was used in a later analysis to assign CDR3 sequences and most-parsimonious VDJ recombination scenarios. In a later analysis, each TCR beta chain was defined by its CDR3 amino acid sequence together with its V-gene family, and reads without a unique V-gene family were excluded. A later analysis removed several hundred highly shared, low-generation-probability nucleotide sequences to deal with suspected cross-contamination and a sequencing artifact. In a later analysis, a clonal expansion index for each public chain was calculated from normalized within-repertoire ranks of inferred template counts. In a later analysis, generation probabilities were computed with a VDJ recombination model fitted to out-of-frame rearrangements, and the resulting probabilities were checked against IGoR. A later analysis scored TCR-TCR, TCR-HLA and TCR-CMV co-occurrence with hypergeometric tests, applying a repertoire-size bias correction to TCR pairs. A later analysis estimated false discovery rates by permuting HLA or CMV assignments 20 times. In a later analysis, co-occurring TCRs were grouped using DBSCAN, and TCRdist sequence similarity was added for clustering within HLA-allele-positive subsets. Co-occurrence clustering excluded repertoires with fewer than 30,000 or more than 120,000 public chains, plus five with anomalous nucleotide sharing. TCRdb's version of the immuneACCESS table is confined to in-frame rearrangements and falls short of the full clone set. An unresolved V gene accounts for under half of the shortfall where checked; the remainder is of unknown origin. That table supplies the V and J calls and clone size; D and trimming were determined from the DNA. For this sample there are approximately 180,000 clones; more than 75% appear just once. The ten largest make up under 2% of the sample.

This clone showed up just once. The antigen this receptor binds is unknown. No qualities accompany the bases; no much larger clone lies one base away. The cohort comprised fewer than 700 healthy bone marrow donors. All cohort members were sampled while nominally healthy, although unrecorded immune exposures were likely present. The donor tested CMV seronegative, placing the donor among the 352 seronegative members of the cohort. A peripheral blood sample was provided by each donor, and peripheral blood mononuclear cells were used for TCR beta sequencing. Genomic DNA extraction from the blood cell samples was performed with the Qiagen DNeasy Blood Extraction Kit. The sequence was collected from a woman aged 18-29 years in good health and CMV-seronegative. The source material was PBMCs.

The DNA is as follows: TGTGCCTGGAGTAAACAAGGAACAGCGGGCCACGAGCAGTACTTC. It translates to CAWSKQGTAGHEQYF. The rearranged segments are TRBV30 and TRBJ2-7; the D gene is perhaps TRBD2, from 6 matching bases. V loses 2 bases, J loses 5 bases, and the germline ends lie 19 bases apart. CDR1 is given as GTSNPN and CDR2 as SVGIG, both from the germline V gene (reference sequence). Reading from cysteine to phenylalanine, the CDR3 counts 15 amino acids. Only the CDR3 DNA stays, 45 bases, in frame from base 1. Beyond the CDR3, the reference TRBV30 and TRBJ2-7 genes provide the residues; the full variable domain reads: SQTIHQWPATLVQPVGSPLSLECTVEGTSNPNLYWYRQAAGRGLQLLFYSVGIGQISSEVPQNLSASRPQDRQFILSSKKLLLSDSGFYLCAWSKQGTAGHEQYFGPGTRLTVT.